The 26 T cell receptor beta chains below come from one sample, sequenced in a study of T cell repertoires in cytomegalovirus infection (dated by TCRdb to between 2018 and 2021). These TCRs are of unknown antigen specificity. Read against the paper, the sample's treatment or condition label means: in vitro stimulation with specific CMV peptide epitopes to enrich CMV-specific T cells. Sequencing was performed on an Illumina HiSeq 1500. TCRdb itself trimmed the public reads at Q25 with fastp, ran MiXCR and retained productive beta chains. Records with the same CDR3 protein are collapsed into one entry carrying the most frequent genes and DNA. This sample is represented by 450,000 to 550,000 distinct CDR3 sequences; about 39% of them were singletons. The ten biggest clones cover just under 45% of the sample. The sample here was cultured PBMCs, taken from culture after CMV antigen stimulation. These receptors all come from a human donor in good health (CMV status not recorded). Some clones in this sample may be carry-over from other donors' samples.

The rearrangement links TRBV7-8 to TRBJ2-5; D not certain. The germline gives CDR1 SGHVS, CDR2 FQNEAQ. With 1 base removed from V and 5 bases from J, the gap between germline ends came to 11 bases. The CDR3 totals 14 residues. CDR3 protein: CASSLVSSFETQYF. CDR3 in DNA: TGTGCCAGCAGCTTAGTTTCCAGCTTCGAGACCCAGTACTTC.

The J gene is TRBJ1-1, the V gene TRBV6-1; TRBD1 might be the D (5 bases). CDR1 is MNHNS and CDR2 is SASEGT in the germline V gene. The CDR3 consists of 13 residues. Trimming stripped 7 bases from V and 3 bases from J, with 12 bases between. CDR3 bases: TGTGCCAGCAAAGCAGGGAGGGACACTGAAGCTTTCTTT. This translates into CASKAGRDTEAFF.

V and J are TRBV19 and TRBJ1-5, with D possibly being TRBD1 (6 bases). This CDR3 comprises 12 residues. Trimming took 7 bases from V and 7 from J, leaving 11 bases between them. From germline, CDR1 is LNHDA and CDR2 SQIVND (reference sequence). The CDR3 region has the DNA TGTGCCAGTACAGGGGACGGGCAGCCCCAGCATTTT. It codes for CASTGDGQPQHF.

In DNA, the CDR3 is TGCAGTGCCCAGTCGGACAGACAAGAGACCCAGTACTTC. It is translated as CSAQSDRQETQYF. The chain links TRBV20-1 to TRBJ2-5, with a weak D call TRBD1 (6 bases). V lost 6 bases and J lost 2, with 13 bases in between. Looked up from germline, CDR1 is DFQATT and CDR2 is SNEGSKA (reference sequence). The CDR3 consists of 13 residues.

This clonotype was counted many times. The CDR3 spells CASSPGLVDTQYF. CDR3 sequence (DNA): TGTGCCAGCAGCCCGGGCCTAGTGGATACGCAGTATTTT. The chain uses TRBV7-2 and TRBJ2-3; unclear D gene. The ends were cut back, 5 bases at V and 6 bases at J, with 12 bases in the middle. Germline V gene lookup returns CDR1 SGHTA and CDR2 FQGNSA. This CDR3 is 13 amino acids long. Full variable domain (outside the CDR3, taken from reference TRBV7-2 and TRBJ2-3): GAGVSQSPSNKVTEKGKDVELRCDPISGHTALYWYRQSLGQGLEFLIYFQGNSAPDKSGLPSDRFSAERTGGSVSTLTIQRTQQEDSAVYLCASSPGLVDTQYFGPGTRLTVL.

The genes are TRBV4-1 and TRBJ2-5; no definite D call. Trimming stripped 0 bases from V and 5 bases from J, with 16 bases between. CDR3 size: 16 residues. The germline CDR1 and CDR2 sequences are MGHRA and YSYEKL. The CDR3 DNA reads TGCGCCAGCAGCCAAGATTCTCACTTCAATCGGGAGACCCAGTACTTC. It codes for CASSQDSHFNRETQYF.

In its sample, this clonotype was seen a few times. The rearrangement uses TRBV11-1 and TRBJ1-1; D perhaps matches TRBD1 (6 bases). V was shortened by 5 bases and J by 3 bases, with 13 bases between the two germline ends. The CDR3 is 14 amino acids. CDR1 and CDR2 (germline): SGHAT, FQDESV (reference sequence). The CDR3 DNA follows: TGTGCCAGCAGCATACAGGGATTGGACACTGAAGCTTTCTTT. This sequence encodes CASSIQGLDTEAFF.

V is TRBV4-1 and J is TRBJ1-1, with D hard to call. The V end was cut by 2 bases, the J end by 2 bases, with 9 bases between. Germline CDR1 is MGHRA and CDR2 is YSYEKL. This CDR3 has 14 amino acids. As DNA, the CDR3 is TGCGCCAGCAGCCAATCGTTGGGCAACACTGAAGCTTTCTTT. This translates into CASSQSLGNTEAFF.

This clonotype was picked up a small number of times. For the CDR3, the DNA is TGTGCCAGCAGCTTGGCAGGATCATTCGGTAGGCAGCCCCAGCATTTT. Its translation is CASSLAGSFGRQPQHF. V gene TRBV7-2 combines with J gene TRBJ1-5; D is uncertain. This CDR3 spans 16 amino acids. V was shortened by 3 bases and J by 7 bases, with 19 bases between the two germline ends. Germline V CDR1 and CDR2: SGHTA, FQGNSA. Based on the CDR3 plus reference TRBV7-2 and TRBJ1-5, the full variable domain is GAGVSQSPSNKVTEKGKDVELRCDPISGHTALYWYRQSLGQGLEFLIYFQGNSAPDKSGLPSDRFSAERTGGSVSTLTIQRTQQEDSAVYLCASSLAGSFGRQPQHFGDGTRLSIL.

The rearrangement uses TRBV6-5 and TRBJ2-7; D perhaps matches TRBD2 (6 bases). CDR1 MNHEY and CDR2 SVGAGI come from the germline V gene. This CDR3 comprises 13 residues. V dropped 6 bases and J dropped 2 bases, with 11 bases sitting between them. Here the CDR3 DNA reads TGTGCCAGCAGAACCGGGAGAACCTACGAGCAGTACTTC. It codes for CASRTGRTYEQYF.

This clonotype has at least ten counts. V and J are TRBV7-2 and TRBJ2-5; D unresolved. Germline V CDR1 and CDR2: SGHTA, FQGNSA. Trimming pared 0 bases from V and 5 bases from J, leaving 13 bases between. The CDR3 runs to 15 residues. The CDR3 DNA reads TGTGCCAGCAGCTTAGCGGTTCGTCGGTTTGAGACCCAGTACTTC. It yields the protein CASSLAVRRFETQYF.

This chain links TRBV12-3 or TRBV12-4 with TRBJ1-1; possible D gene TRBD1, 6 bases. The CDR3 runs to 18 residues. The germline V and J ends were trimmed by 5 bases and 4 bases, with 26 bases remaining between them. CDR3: CASSPSPWGATRFTEAFF. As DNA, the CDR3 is TGTGCCAGCAGTCCTAGCCCCTGGGGGGCCACTAGGTTCACTGAAGCTTTCTTT.

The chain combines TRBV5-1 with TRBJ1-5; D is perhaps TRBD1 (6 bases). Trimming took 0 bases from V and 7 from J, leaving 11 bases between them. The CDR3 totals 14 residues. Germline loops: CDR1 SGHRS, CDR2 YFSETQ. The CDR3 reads CASSLGSRGQPQHF. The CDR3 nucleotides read TGCGCCAGCAGCTTGGGGAGCAGGGGCCAGCCCCAGCATTTT.

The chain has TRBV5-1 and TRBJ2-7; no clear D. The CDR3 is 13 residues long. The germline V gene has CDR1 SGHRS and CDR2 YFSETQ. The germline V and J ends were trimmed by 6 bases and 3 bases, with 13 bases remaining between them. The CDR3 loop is CASKAPQSYEQYF. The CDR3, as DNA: TGCGCCAGCAAAGCCCCCCAGAGCTACGAGCAGTACTTC.

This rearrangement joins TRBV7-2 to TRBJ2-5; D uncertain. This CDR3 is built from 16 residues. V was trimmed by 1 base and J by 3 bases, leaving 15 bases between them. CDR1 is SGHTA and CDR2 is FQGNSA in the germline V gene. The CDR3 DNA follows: TGTGCCAGCAGCTTAGTTGGGCGGATCCTTAAAGAGACCCAGTACTTC. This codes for CASSLVGRILKETQYF.

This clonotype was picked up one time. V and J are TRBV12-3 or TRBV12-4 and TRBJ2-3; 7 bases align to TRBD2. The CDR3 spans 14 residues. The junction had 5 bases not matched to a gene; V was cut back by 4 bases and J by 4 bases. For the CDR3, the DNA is TGTGCCAGCAGTTGGACTAGTCTATCAGATACGCAGTATTTT. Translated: CASSWTSLSDTQYF.

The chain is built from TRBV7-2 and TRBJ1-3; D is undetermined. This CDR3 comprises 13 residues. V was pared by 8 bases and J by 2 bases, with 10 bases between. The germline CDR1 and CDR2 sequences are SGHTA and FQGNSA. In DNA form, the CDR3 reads TGTGCCAGCGGAGGGTCAGCTGGAAACACCATATATTTT. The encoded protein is CASGGSAGNTIYF.

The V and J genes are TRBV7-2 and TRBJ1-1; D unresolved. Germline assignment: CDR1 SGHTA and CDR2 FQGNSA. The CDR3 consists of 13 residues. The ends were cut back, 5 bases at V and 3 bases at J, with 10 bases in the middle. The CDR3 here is CASSKSIYTEAFF. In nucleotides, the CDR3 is TGTGCCAGCAGCAAATCGATTTACACTGAAGCTTTCTTT.

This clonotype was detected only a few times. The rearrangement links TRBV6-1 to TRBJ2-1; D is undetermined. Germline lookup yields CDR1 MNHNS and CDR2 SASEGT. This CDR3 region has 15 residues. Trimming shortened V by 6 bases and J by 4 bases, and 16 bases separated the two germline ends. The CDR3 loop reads CASSRRGWKYNEQFF. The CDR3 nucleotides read TGTGCCAGCAGCCGGCGAGGTTGGAAATACAATGAGCAGTTCTTC.

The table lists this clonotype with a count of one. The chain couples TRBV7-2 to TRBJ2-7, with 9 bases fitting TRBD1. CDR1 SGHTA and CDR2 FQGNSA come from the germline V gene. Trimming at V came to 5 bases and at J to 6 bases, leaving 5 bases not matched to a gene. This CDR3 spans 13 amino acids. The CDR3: CASSKDRGGEQYF. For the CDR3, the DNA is TGTGCCAGCAGCAAGGACAGGGGAGGCGAGCAGTACTTC.

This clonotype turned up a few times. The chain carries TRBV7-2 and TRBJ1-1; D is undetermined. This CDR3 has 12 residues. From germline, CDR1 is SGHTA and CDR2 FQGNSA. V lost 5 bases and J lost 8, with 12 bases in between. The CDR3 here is CASSRLPTEAFF. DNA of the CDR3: TGTGCCAGCAGCAGACTCCCCACGGAAGCTTTCTTT.

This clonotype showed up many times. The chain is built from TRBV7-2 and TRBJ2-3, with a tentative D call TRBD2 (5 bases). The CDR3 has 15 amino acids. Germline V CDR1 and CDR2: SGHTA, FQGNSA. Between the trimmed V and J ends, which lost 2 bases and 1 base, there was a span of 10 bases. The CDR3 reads CASSLIAGGTDTQYF. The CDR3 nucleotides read TGTGCCAGCAGCTTAATTGCGGGCGGCACAGATACGCAGTATTTT.

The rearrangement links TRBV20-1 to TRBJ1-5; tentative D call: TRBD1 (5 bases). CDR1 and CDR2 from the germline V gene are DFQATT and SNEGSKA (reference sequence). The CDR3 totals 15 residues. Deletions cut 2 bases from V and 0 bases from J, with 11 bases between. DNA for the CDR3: TGCAGTGCTAGACCCGGGACGGTTAGCAATCAGCCCCAGCATTTT. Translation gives CSARPGTVSNQPQHF.

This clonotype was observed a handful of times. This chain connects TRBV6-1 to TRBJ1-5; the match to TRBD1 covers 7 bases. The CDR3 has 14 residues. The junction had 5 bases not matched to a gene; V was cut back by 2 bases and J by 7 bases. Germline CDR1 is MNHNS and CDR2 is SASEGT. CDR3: CASSESGGGQPQHF. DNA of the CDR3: TGTGCCAGCAGTGAATCAGGGGGAGGCCAGCCCCAGCATTTT.

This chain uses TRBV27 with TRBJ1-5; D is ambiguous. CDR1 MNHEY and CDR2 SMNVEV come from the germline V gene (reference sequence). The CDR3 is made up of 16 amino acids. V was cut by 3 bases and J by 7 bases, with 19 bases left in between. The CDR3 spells CASSFHFSAGRQPQHF. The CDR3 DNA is TGTGCCAGCAGTTTCCATTTCAGTGCGGGCAGGCAGCCCCAGCATTTT.

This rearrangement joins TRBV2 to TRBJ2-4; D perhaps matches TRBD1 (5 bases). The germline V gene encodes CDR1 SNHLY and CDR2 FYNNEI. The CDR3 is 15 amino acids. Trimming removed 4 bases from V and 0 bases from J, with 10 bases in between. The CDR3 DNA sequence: TGTGCCAGCAGTGGGCGGACATTAGCCAAAAACATTCAGTACTTC. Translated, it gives CASSGRTLAKNIQYF.